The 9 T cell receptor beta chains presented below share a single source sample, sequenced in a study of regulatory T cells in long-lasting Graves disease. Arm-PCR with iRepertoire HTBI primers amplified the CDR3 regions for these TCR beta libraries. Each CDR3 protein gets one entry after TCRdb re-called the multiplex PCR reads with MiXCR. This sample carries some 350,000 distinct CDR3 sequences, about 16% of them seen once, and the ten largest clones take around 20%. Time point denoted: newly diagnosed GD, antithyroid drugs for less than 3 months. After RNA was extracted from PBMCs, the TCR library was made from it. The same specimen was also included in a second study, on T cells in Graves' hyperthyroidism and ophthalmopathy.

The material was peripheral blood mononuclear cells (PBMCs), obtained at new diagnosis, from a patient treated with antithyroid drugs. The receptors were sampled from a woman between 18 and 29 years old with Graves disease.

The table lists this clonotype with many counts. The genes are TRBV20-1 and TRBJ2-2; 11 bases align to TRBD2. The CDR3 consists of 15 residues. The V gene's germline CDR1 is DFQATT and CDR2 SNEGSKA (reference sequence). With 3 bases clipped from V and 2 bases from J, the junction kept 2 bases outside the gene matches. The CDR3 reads CSARTSGTNTGELFF. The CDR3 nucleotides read TGCAGTGCTAGGACTAGCGGGACCAACACCGGGGAGCTGTTTTTT.

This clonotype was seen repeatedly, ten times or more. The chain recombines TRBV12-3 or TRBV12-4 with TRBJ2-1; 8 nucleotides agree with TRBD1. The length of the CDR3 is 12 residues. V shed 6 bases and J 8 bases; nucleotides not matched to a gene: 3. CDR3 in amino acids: CASSPDRDEQFF. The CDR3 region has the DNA TGTGCCAGCAGCCCGGACAGGGATGAGCAGTTCTTC.

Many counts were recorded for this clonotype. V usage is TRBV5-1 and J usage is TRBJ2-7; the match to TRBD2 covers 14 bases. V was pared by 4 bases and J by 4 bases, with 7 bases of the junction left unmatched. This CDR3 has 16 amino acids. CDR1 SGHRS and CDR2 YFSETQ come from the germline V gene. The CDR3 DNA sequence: TGCGCCAGCAGCAGAGGGACTAGCGGGAGTCCTTACGAGCAGTACTTC. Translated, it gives CASSRGTSGSPYEQYF.

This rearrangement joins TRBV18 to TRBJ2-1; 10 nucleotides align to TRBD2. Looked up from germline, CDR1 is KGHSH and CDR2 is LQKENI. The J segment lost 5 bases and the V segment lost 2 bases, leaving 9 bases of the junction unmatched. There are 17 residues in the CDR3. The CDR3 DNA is TGTGCCAGCTCACCAATCCCACTAGCGGGGATTAACAATGAGCAGTTCTTC. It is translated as CASSPIPLAGINNEQFF.

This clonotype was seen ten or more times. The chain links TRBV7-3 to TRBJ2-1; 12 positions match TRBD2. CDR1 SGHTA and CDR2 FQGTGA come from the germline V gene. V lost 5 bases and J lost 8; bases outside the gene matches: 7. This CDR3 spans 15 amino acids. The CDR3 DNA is TGTGCCAGCAGCCTAGCGGGGGGGCCGGGGGATGAGCAGTTCTTC. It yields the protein CASSLAGGPGDEQFF.

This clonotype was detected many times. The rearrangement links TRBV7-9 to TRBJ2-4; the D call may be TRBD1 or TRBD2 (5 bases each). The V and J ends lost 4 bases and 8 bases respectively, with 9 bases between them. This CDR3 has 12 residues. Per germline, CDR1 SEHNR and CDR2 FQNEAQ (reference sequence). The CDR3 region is CASSYGTDIQYF. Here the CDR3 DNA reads TGTGCCAGCAGCTACGGGACGGACATTCAGTACTTC.

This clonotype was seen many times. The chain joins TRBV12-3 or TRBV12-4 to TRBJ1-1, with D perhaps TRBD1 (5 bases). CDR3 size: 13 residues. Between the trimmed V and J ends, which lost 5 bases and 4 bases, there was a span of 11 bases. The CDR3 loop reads CASSTRVSTEAFF. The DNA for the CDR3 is TGTGCCAGCAGTACCAGGGTGAGCACTGAAGCTTTCTTT.

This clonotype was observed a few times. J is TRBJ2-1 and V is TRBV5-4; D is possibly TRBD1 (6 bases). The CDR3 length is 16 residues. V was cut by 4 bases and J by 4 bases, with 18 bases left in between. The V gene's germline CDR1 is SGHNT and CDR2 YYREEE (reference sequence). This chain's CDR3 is CASSLGTPNDYNEQFF. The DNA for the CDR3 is TGTGCCAGCAGCCTAGGGACACCCAATGATTACAATGAGCAGTTCTTC.

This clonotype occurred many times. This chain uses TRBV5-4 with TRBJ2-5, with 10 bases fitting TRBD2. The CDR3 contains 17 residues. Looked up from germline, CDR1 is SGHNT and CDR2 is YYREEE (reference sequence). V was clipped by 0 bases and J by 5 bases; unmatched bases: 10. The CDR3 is CASSLVEPGLARETQYF. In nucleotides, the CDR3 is TGTGCCAGCAGCTTGGTGGAGCCGGGACTAGCGCGGGAGACCCAGTACTTC.